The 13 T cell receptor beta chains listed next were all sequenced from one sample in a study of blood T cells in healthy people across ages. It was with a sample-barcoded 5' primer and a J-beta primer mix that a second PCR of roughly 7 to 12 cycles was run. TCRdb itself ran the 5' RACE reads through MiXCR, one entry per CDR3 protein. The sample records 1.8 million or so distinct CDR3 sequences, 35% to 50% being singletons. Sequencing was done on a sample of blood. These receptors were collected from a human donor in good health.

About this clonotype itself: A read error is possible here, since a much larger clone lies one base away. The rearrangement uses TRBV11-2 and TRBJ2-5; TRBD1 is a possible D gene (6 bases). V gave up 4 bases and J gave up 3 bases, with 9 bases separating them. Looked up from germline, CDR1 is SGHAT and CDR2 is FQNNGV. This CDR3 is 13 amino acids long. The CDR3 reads CASSWSGEETQYF. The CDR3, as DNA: TGTGCCAGCAGCTGGTCAGGGGAAGAGACCCAGTACTTC.

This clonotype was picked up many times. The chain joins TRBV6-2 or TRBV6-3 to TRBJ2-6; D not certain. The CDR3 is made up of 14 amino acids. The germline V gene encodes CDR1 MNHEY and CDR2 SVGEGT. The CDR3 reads CATGRFAGANVLTF. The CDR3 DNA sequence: TGTGCTACCGGACGTTTCGCTGGGGCCAACGTCCTGACTTTC.

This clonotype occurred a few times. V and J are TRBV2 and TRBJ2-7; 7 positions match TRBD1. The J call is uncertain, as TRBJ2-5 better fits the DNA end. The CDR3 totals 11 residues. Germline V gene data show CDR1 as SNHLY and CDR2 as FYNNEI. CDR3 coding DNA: TGTGCCAGCCAGGGGGAAGAGACCCAGTACTTC. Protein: CASQGEETQYF.

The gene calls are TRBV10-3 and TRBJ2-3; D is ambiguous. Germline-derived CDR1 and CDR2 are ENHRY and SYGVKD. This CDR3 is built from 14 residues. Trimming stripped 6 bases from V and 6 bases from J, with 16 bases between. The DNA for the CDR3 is TGTGCCATCAGAGACCCCACCACCACGGATACGCAGTATTTT. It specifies CAIRDPTTTDTQYF.

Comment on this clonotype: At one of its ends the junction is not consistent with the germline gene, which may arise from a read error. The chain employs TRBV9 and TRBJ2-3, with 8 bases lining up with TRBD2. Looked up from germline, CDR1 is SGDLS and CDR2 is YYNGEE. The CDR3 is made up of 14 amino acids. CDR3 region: CASSVSGATVTQYF. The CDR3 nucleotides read TGTGCCAGCAGCGTTAGCGGGGCCACAGTTACGCAGTATTTT.

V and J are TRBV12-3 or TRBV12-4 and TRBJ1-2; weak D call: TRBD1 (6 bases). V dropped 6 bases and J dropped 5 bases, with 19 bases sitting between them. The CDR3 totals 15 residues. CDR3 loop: CASSPPPGAGYGYTF. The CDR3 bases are TGTGCCAGCAGCCCCCCCCCGGGGGCAGGATATGGCTACACCTTC.

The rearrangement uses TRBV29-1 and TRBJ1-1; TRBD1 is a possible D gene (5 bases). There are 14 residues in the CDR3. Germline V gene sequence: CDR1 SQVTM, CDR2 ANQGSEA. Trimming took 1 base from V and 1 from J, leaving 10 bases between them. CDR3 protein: CSVEVRGRNTEAFF. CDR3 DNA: TGCAGCGTTGAAGTTCGGGGCAGGAACACTGAAGCTTTCTTT.

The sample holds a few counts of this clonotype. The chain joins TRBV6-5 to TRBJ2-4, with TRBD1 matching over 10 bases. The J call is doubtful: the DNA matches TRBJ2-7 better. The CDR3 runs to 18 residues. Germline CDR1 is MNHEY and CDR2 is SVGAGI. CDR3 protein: CASSYAHPGQGTTYEQYF. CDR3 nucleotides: TGTGCCAGCAGTTACGCTCACCCGGGACAGGGGACCACCTACGAGCAGTACTTC.

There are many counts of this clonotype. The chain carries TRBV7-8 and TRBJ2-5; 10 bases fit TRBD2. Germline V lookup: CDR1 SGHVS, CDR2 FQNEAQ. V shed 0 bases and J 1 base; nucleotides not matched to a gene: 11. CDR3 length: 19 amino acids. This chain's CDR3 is CASSLALPGLADSQETQYF. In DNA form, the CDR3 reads TGTGCCAGCAGCTTAGCCTTACCCGGACTAGCGGACTCCCAAGAGACCCAGTACTTC. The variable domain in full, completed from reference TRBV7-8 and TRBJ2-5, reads GAGVSQSPRYKVAKRGQDVALRCDPISGHVSLFWYQQALGQGPEFLTYFQNEAQLDKSGLPSDRFFAERPEGSVSTLKIQRTQQEDSAVYLCASSLALPGLADSQETQYFGPGTRLLVL.

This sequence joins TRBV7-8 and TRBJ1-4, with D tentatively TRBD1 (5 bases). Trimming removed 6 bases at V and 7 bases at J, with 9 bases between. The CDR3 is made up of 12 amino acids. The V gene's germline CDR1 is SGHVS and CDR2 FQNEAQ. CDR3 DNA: TGTGCCAGCAGTTGGGACTCTGAAAAACTGTTTTTT. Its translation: CASSWDSEKLFF.

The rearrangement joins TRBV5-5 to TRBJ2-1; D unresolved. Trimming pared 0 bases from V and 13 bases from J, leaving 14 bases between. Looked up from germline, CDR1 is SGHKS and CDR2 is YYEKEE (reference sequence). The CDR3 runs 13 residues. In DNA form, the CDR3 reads TGTGCCAGCAGCTTGGCCCGCCAAGAGACCCAGTTCTTC. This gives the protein CASSLARQETQFF.

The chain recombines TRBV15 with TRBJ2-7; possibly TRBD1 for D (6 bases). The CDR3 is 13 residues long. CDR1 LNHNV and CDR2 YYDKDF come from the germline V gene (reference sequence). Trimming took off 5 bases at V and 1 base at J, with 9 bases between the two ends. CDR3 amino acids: CATSGTPSYEQYF. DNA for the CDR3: TGTGCCACCAGCGGGACACCGTCCTACGAGCAGTACTTC.

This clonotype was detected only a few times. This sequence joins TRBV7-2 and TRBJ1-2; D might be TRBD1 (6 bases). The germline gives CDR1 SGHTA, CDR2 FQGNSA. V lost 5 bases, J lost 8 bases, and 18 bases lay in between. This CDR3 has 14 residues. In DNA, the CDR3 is TGTGCCAGCAGCCCCCCGGGGGGCCTGGGCGGCTACACCTTC. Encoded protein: CASSPPGGLGGYTF.